This TCR beta chain derives from a study of T-cell memory formation after mild COVID-19. Study-level background: TCR clusters largely stayed donor specific.

Points from the study as a whole: The pre-infection memory compartment contained some responding clones, suggesting cross-reactive memory joined. Contracting clones from day 15 to 85 had balanced CD4/CD8; later expanders favoured CD4+.

The CDR3 sequence is 14 residues long. The V segment lost 6 bases and the J segment 10 bases; nucleotides outside the gene matches: 13. CDR1 SGHTA and CDR2 FQGNSA come from the germline V gene. As regards this clonotype: Its antigen is unidentified.

Amplification by 5'RACE using constant-segment primers produced TCR alpha and TCR beta cDNA libraries that carried sample barcodes and UMIs. Via MiXCR, TCRdb re-called the 5' RACE reads, giving one row per CDR3 protein. The sample comprises 550,000 to 700,000 distinct CDR3 sequences, roughly 18% of which are singletons, and 12% rests with the top ten. The rearrangement joins TRBV7-2 to TRBJ1-1; 8 bases map to TRBD1. This TCR came from an adult woman who had mild COVID-19 (a few samples of this study predate the infection). Cell type and time point are not known. The sample was PBMCs or a T cell subset sorted from them (not recorded which). In DNA form, the CDR3 reads TGTGCCAGCAGGTCCACCCCTTCAGGGGGCAGAGCTTTCTTT. It codes for CASRSTPSGGRAFF.